This TCR beta chain was sequenced during a study of persistence of HIV-infected CD4 T cells. Study as a whole: Up to about 200 mL blood was drawn at multiple time points; a couple of donors had single-time leukapheresis.

The immunoSEQ assay was version 4, run in survey mode. Here immunoSEQ multiplex PCR was the method, and the copy in TCRdb shows in-frame clones only, minus some. Among some 58,000 clones listed, about 81% were seen once. V was pared by 0 bases and J by 0 bases, with 3 bases between. CDR1 is LGHNA and CDR2 is YNFKEQ in the germline V gene. The CDR3 spans 14 residues. Whole-study findings and limits: CMV- and Gag-responding cells had lower TCRbeta richness than CD3/CD28-responding cells. Degenerate expanded CDR3beta sequences were enriched among CMV- and Gag-responding cells.

Cells were stimulated with overlapping HIV-1 Gag 15-mer peptides. CD40L/CD69 double-negative CD45RO-high memory CD4+ T cells were collected. Donors had CD4+ T cell counts above 400 cells/uL and were CMV-seropositive. This clone has more than one count but fewer than ten. Its antigen remains unidentified. This TCR derives from an adult man with HIV who was CMV-seropositive. This specimen was CD4+ T cells sorted from PBMCs after roughly 18-hour stimulation, taken from a patient who received antiretroviral therapy. The V call is TRBV4-2, the J call TRBJ1-5; D unresolved. The chain's CDR3 is CASSQDNSNQPQHF. The CDR3 nucleotides read TGTGCCAGCAGCCAAGATAATAGCAATCAGCCCCAGCATTTT.